This entry is about one TCR beta chain. This sample was included in a study of shared clonotypes between healthy human individuals. The CDR3 extends over 16 amino acids. The germline V gene encodes CDR1 MRHNA and CDR2 SNTAGT. V was trimmed by 2 bases and J by 2 bases, leaving 15 bases between them. Repertoires were generated with immunoSEQ multiplex PCR, while TCRdb's copy carries only in-frame clones and drops some. The table records some 2,100,000 clones, roughly 95% of them present only once. Sequencing input: naive CD4+ T cells sorted from blood. The subset: CD45RA+ positively selected. This clonotype originated in a man aged 18 to 30 in good health. This chain connects TRBV6-4 to TRBJ1-1, with D unresolved. The CDR3 region has the DNA TGTGCCAGCAGTGACCCAAGCCGGACGGGTAACACTGAAGCTTTCTTT. The encoded protein is CASSDPSRTGNTEAFF.